A single sample gave rise to the 4 T cell receptor beta chains below, sequenced in a study of blood T cell repertoires in COVID-19. TCRdb's copy holds only in-frame clones and misses some; the assay was immunoSEQ multiplex PCR. The sample shows about 180,000 clones, roughly nine tenths of them seen only once. Sequenced input: PBMCs or T cells enriched from blood (not recorded which). Receptors were obtained from a middle-aged woman with acute COVID-19.

The V call is TRBV6-2 or TRBV6-3, the J call TRBJ1-4; no firm D call. Germline CDR1 is MNHEY and CDR2 is SVGEGT. V was cut by 6 bases and J by 0 bases, with 11 bases left in between. The CDR3 has 15 residues. CDR3 bases: TGTGCCAGCAGCCCGGGAGGCGCAACTAATGAAAAACTGTTTTTT. Its protein is CASSPGGATNEKLFF.

This chain joins TRBV5-4 and TRBJ1-4, with 8 bases aligning to TRBD1. Germline values: CDR1 SGHNT, CDR2 YYREEE (reference sequence). The CDR3 is 18 amino acids. V lost 4 bases and J lost 8; bases outside the gene matches: 19. The CDR3 DNA follows: TGTGCCAGCAGCCATACGCCGGGCAGGGGGCGAATTCGAGAAAAACTGTTTTTT. Its translation: CASSHTPGRGRIREKLFF. Combining the CDR3 with reference TRBV5-4 and TRBJ1-4 gives the whole variable domain ETGVTQSPTHLIKTRGQQVTLRCSSQSGHNTVSWYQQALGQGPQFIFQYYREEENGRGNFPPRFSGLQFPNYSSELNVNALELDDSALYLCASSHTPGRGRIREKLFFGSGTQLSVL.

This clone was counted only a few times. The V and J genes are TRBV10-3 and TRBJ2-7, with D possibly TRBD2 on 6 matching bases. Trimming cost V 0 bases and J 3 bases, with 9 bases left between them. The CDR3 loop spans 14 amino acids. Germline V CDR1 and CDR2: ENHRY, SYGVKD. CDR3 sequence (DNA): TGTGCCATCAGTGAGTCGACGCGGGGCTACGAGCAGTACTTC. Protein product: CAISESTRGYEQYF.

This clone was picked up a small number of times. The CDR3 region is CSVNKGFSRNSPLHF. In DNA, the CDR3 is TGCAGCGTTAATAAAGGATTCAGCAGGAATTCACCCCTCCACTTT. The chain joins TRBV29-1 to TRBJ1-6; the D is unclear. CDR1 is SQVTM and CDR2 is ANQGSEA in the germline V gene. Trimming took 5 bases from V and 7 from J, leaving 18 bases between them. CDR3 length: 15 amino acids.